This TCR beta chain was sequenced in a study of response to subunit inactivated influenza vaccine. Study results and caveats: Authors suggested each seasonal influenza vaccination recruits few new T cells.

TCRdb re-called the RT-PCR reads through MiXCR, storing one row per CDR3 protein. The repertoire has under 950,000 distinct CDR3 sequences, around 20% of them found once; the top ten carry about 9.4%. V shed 7 bases and J shed 0 bases, with 16 bases lying between them. Germline V CDR1 and CDR2: SGHAT, FQNNGV. There are 15 residues in the CDR3. Remarks on this clonotype: Its target is not known.

This chain joins TRBV11-2 and TRBJ2-7; perhaps TRBD1 as D (6 bases). The receptor comes from a man aged 45 to 65 who received an inactivated influenza vaccine. Here the sequenced sample was PBMCs from blood, taken 4 to 6 days after vaccination. CDR3: CASTQGPGSSYEQYF. CDR3 nucleotide sequence: TGTGCCAGCACCCAGGGGCCGGGGAGCTCCTACGAGCAGTACTTC. Variable domain in full (rest from reference TRBV11-2 and TRBJ2-7): EAGVAQSPRYKIIEKRQSVAFWCNPISGHATLYWYQQILGQGPKLLIQFQNNGVVDDSQLPKDRFSAERLKGVDSTLKIQPAKLEDSAVYLCASTQGPGSSYEQYFGPGTRLTVT.